This T cell receptor beta chain was identified during a study of blood T cell repertoires in COVID-19. The overall study: Nucleic acid was either cDNA or gDNA, and it came from T cells, B-cell-depleted T cells, or PBMCs.

TCRdb's copy holds only in-frame clones and misses some; the assay was immunoSEQ multiplex PCR. This sample yields more than 55,000 clones, of which 76% are seen a single time; around 6.4% belongs to the top ten. The CDR3 is made up of 16 amino acids. The trim removed 5 bases at V and 2 bases at J, leaving 12 bases unmatched. The V gene's germline CDR1 is SGHAT and CDR2 FQNNGV. The sequenced sample was peripheral blood. The genes are TRBV11-2 and TRBJ2-7; 7 bases fit TRBD1. The receptor comes from a woman between 45 and 65 years old with active or convalescent COVID-19. The CDR3 nucleotides read TGTGCCAGCAGCCCCCTAAAGAGGACAGGAACCTACGAGCAGTACTTC. Protein product: CASSPLKRTGTYEQYF. Combining the CDR3 with reference TRBV11-2 and TRBJ2-7 gives the whole variable domain EAGVAQSPRYKIIEKRQSVAFWCNPISGHATLYWYQQILGQGPKLLIQFQNNGVVDDSQLPKDRFSAERLKGVDSTLKIQPAKLEDSAVYLCASSPLKRTGTYEQYFGPGTRLTVT.